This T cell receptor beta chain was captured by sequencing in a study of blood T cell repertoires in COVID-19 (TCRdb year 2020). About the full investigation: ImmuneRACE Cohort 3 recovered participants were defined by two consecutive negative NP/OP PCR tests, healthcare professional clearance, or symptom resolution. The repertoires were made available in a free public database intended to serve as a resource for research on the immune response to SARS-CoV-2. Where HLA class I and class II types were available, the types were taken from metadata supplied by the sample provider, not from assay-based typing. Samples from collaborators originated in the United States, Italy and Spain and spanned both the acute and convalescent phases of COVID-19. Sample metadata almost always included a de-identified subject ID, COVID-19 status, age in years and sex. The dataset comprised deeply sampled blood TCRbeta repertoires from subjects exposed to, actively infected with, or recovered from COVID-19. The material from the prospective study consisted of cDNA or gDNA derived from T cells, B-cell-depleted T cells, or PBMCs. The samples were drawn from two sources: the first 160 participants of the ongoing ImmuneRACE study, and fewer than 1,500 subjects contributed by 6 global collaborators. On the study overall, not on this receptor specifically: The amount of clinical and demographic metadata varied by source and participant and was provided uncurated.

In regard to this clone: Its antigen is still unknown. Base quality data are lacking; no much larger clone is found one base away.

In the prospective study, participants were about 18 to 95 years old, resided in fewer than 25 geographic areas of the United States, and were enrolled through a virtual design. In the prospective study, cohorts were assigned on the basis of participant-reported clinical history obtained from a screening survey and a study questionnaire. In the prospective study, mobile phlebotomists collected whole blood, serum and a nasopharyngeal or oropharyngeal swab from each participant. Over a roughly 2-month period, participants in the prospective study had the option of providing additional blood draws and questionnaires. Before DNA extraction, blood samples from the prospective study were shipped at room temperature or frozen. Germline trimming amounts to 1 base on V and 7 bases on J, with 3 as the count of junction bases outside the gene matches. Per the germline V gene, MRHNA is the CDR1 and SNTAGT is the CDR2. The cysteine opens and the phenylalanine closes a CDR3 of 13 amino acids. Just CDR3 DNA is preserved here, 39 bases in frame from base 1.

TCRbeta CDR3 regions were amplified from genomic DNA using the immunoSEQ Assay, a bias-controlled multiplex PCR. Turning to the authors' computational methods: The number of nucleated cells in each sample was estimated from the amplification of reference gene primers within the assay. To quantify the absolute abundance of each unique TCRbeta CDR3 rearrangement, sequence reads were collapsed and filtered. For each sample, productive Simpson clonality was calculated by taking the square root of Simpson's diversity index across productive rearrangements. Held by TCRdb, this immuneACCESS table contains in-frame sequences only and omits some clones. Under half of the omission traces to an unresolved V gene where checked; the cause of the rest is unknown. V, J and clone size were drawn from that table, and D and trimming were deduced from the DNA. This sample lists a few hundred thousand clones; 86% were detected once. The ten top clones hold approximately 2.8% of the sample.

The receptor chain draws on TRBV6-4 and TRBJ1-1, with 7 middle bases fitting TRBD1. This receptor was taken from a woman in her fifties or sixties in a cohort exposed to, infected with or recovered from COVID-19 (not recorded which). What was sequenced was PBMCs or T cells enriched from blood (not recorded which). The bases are TGTGCCAGCAGTGACTGGACAGGAGGTGAAGCTTTCTTT. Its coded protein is CASSDWTGGEAFF.